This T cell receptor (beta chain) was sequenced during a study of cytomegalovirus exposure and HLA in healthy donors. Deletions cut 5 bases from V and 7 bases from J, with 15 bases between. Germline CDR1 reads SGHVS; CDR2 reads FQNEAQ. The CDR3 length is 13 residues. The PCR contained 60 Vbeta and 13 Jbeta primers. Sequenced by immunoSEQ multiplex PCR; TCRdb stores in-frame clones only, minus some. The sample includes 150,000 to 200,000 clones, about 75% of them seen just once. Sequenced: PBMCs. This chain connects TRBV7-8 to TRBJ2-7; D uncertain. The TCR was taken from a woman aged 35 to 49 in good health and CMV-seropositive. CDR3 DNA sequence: TGTGCCAGCAGCGTTAAACCCTTCGGGGAGCAGTACTTC. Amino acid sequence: CASSVKPFGEQYF.